This T cell receptor beta chain was sequenced for a study of blood T cells in healthy people across ages. Note on this clonotype: No antigen is known for it.

The trim removed 5 bases at V and 3 bases at J, leaving 8 bases unmatched. Germline CDR1 reads DFQATT; CDR2 reads SNEGSKA (reference sequence). The CDR3 spans 15 residues. Study findings and constraints: Diversity estimated from one million T cells was considered an underestimate. Long-lived donors exceeded aged donors in naive CD4+ cells and diversity.

PCR was performed a second time for 7 to 11 cycles using a sample-barcoded 5' primer and a J-beta primer mix. All cDNA molecules were each tagged by a template-switch adaptor with 12 random nucleotides. Each CDR3 protein is one row after TCRdb ran MiXCR on the 5' RACE reads. The data contain over 500,000 distinct CDR3 sequences, approximately 52% of them singletons. The receptor's source is a woman at least 80 years old in good health. The source material was blood. This chain uses TRBV20-1 with TRBJ2-7; 12 positions agree with TRBD2. CDR3 nucleotides: TGCAGTGCTTATTCTCCTAGCGGGGGGGGCTACGAGCAGTACTTC. Its translation: CSAYSPSGGGYEQYF.